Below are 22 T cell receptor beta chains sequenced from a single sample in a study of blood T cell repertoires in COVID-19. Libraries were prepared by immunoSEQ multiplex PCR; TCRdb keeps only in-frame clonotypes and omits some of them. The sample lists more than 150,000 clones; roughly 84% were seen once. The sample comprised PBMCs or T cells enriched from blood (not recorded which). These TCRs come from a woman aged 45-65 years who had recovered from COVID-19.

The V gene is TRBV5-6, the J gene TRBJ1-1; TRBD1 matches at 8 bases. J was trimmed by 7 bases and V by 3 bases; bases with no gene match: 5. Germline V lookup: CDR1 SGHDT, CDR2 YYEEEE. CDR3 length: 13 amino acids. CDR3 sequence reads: CASSSRQGNEAFF. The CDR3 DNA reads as TGTGCCAGCAGCTCCCGACAGGGGAATGAAGCTTTCTTT.

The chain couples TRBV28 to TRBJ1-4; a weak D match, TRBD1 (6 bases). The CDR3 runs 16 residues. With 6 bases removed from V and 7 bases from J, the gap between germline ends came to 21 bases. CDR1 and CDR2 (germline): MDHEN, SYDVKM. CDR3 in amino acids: CASRGGGPPGSEKLFF. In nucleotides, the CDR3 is TGTGCCAGCAGGGGCGGGGGGCCCCCTGGGAGTGAAAAACTGTTTTTT.

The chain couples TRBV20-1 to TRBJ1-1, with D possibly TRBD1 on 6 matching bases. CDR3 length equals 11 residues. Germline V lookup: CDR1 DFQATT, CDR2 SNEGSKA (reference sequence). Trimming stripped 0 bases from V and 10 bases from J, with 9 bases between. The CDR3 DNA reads TGCAGTGCTAGAGATCTCAGGGGAGCTTTCTTT. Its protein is CSARDLRGAFF.

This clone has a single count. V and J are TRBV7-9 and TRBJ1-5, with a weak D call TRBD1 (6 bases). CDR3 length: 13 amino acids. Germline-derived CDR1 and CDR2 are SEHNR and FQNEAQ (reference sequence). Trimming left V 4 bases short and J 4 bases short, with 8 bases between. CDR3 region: CASSSTGNQPQHF. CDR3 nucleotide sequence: TGTGCCAGCAGCTCTACAGGGAATCAGCCCCAGCATTTT.

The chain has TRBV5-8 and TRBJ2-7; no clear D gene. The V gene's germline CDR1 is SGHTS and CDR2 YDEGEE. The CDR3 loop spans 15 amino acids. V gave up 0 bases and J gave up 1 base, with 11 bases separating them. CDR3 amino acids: CASSLASDNSYEQYF. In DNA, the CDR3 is TGTGCCAGCAGCTTGGCGTCCGACAATTCCTACGAGCAGTACTTC.

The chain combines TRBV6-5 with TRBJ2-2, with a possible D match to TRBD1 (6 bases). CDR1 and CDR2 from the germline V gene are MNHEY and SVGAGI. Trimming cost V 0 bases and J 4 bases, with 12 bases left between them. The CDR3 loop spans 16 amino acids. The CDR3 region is CASSYSAGVITGELFF. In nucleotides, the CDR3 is TGTGCCAGCAGTTACTCGGCAGGGGTTATCACCGGGGAGCTGTTTTTT.

CDR3 sequence (DNA): TGTGCCAGCAGCGTTTACCCCGGGACAGGAATCGCATCTGGGGCCAACGTCCTGACTTTC. This translates into CASSVYPGTGIASGANVLTF. The V call is TRBV9, the J call TRBJ2-6, with 8 nucleotides matching TRBD1. This CDR3 is built from 20 residues. The junction had 14 bases not matched to a gene; V was cut back by 2 bases and J by 1 base. CDR1 is SGDLS, CDR2 YYNGEE, per germline.

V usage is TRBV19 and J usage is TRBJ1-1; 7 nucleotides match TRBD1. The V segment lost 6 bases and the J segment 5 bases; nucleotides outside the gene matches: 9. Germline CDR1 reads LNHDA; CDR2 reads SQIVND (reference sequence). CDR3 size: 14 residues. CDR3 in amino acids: CASRTTGRFTEAFF. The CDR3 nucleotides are TGTGCCAGTAGAACGACAGGGCGTTTTACTGAAGCTTTCTTT. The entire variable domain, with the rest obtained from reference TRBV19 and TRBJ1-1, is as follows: DGGITQSPKYLFRKEGQNVTLSCEQNLNHDAMYWYRQDPGQGLRLIYYSQIVNDFQKGDIAEGYSVSREKKESFPLTVTSAQKNPTAFYLCASRTTGRFTEAFFGQGTRLTVV.

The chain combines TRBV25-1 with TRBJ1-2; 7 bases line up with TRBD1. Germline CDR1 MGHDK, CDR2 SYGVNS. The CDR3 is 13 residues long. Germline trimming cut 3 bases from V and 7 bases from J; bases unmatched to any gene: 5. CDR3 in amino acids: CASSEGQGVGYTF. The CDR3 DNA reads TGTGCCAGCAGTGAGGGGCAGGGGGTTGGCTACACCTTC.

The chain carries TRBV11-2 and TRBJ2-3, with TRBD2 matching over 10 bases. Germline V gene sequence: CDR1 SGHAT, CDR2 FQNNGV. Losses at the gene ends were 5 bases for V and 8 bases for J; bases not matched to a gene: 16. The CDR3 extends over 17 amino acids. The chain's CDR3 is CASSPPLAGAEIGTQYF. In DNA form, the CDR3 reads TGTGCCAGCAGCCCACCCCTAGCGGGGGCGGAAATAGGTACGCAGTATTTT.

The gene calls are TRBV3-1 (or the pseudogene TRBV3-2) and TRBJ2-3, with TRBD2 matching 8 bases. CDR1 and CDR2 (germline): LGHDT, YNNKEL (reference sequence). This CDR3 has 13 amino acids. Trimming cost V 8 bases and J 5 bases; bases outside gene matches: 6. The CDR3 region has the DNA TGTGCCAGCTCCTCCGGGAGGGTAGATACGCAGTATTTT. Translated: CASSSGRVDTQYF.

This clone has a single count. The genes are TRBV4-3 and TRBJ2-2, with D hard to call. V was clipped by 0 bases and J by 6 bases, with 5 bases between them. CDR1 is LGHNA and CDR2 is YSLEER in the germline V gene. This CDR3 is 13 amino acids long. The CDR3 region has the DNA TGCGCCAGCAGCCAAGAATCCTCCGGGGAGCTGTTTTTT. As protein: CASSQESSGELFF.

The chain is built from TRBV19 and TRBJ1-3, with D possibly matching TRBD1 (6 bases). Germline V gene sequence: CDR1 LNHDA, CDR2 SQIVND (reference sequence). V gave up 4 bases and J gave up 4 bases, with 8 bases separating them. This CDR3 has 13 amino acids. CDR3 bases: TGTGCCAGTAGTACAGGGGCGGGAAACACCATATATTTT. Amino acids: CASSTGAGNTIYF.

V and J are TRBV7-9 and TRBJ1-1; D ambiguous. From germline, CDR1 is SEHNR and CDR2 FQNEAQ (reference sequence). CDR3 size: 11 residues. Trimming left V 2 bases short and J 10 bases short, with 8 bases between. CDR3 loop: CASSLSERAFF. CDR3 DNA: TGTGCCAGCAGCTTATCAGAGCGAGCTTTCTTT.

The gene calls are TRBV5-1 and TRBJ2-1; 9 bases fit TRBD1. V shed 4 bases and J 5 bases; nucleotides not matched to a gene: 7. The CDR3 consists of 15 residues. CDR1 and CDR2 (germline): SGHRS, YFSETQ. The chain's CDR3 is CASSPGTGLDNEQFF. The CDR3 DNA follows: TGCGCCAGCAGCCCAGGGACAGGGCTCGACAATGAGCAGTTCTTC.

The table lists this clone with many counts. CDR3 sequence (DNA): TGTGCCAGCAGCGTTGGCGGGGACGCAGCCTACGAGCAGTACTTC. This translates into CASSVGGDAAYEQYF. The V call is TRBV9, the J call TRBJ2-7; maybe TRBD2 (6 bases). Germline V lookup: CDR1 SGDLS, CDR2 YYNGEE. V shed 2 bases and J shed 2 bases, with 14 bases lying between them. The CDR3 is 15 amino acids.

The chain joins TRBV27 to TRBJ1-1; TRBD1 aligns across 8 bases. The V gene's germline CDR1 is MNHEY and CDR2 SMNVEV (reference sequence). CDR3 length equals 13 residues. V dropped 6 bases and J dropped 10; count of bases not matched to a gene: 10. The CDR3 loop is CASRPTGATGAFF. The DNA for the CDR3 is TGTGCCAGCAGGCCGACAGGGGCAACCGGAGCTTTCTTT.

CDR3 amino acids: CASSISGGGYEQYF. The CDR3 region has the DNA TGTGCCAGTAGTATCTCAGGGGGCGGGTACGAGCAGTACTTC. The chain employs TRBV19 and TRBJ2-7; 8 nucleotides match TRBD1. Trimming took 3 bases from V and 4 from J; bases not matched to a gene: 5. Germline V gives CDR1 LNHDA, CDR2 SQIVND (reference sequence). CDR3 size: 14 residues.

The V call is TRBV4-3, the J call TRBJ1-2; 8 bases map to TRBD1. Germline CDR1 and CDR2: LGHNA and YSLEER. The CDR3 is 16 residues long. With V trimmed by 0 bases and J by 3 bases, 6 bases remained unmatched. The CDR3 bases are TGCGCCAGCAGCCAAGATTACAGGGGGTCTGACTATGGCTACACCTTC. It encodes CASSQDYRGSDYGYTF.

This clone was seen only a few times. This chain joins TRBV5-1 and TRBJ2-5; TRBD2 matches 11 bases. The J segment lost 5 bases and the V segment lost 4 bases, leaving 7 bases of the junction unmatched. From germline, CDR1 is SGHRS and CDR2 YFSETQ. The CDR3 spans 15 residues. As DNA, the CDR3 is TGCGCCAGCAGCCTTAGCGGGGGGGCCGGGGAGACCCAGTACTTC. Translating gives CASSLSGGAGETQYF. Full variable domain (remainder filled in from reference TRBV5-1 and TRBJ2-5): KAGVTQTPRYLIKTRGQQVTLSCSPISGHRSVSWYQQTPGQGLQFLFEYFSETQRNKGNFPGRFSGRQFSNSRSEMNVSTLELGDSALYLCASSLSGGAGETQYFGPGTRLLVL.

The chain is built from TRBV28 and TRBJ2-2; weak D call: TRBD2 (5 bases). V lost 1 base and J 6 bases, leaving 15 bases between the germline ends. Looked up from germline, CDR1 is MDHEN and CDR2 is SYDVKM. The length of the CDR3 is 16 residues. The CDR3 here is CASSLSTSLSAGELFF. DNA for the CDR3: TGTGCCAGCAGTTTATCCACTAGTCTATCCGCCGGGGAGCTGTTTTTT.

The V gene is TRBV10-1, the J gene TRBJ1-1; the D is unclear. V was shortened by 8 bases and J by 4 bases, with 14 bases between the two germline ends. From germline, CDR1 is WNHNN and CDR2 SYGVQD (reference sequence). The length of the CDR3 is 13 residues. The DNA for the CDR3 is TGCGCCAGCCGAGGGTACCGGAGCACTGAAGCTTTCTTT. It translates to CASRGYRSTEAFF.